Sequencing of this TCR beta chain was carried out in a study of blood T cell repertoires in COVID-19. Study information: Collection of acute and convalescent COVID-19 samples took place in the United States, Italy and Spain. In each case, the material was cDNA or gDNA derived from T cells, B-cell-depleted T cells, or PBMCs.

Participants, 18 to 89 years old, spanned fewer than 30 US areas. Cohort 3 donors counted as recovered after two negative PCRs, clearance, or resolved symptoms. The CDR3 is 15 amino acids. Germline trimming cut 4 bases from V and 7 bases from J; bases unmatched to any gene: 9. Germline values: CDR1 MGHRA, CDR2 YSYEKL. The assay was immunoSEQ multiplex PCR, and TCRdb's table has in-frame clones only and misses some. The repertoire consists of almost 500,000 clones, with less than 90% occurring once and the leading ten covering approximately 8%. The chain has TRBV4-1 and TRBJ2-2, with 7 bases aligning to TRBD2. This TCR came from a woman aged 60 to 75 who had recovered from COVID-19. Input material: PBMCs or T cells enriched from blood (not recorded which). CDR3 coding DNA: TGCGCCAGCAGCCCCTGGACTAGTTTGCACGGGGAGCTGTTTTTT. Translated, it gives CASSPWTSLHGELFF.